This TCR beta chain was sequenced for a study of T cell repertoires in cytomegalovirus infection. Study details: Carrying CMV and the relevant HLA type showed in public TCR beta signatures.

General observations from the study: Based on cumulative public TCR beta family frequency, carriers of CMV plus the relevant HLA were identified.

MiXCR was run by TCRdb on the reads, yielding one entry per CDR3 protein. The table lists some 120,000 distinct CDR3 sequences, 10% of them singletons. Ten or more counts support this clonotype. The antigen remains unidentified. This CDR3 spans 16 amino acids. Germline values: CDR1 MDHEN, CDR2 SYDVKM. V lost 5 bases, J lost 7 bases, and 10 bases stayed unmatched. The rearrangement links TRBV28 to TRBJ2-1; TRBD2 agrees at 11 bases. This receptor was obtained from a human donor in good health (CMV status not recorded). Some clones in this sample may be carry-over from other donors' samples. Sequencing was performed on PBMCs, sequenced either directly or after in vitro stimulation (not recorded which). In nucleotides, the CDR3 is TGTGCCAGCAGTGGGTTAGCGGGGGGGCTGGGGAATGAGCAGTTCTTC. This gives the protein CASSGLAGGLGNEQFF.